This record covers a single T cell receptor (beta chain). CDR1 and CDR2 from the germline V gene are MDHEN and SYDVKM. The CDR3 length is 13 residues. Trimming left V 6 bases short and J 4 bases short, with 12 bases between. The sample belongs to a study of blood T cell repertoires in COVID-19. The assay was immunoSEQ multiplex PCR, and TCRdb's table has in-frame clones only and misses some. The profile shows roughly 320,000 clones, about 88% of them singletons. The clonotype originates from a man in his 70s with acute or convalescent COVID-19. The gene calls are TRBV28 and TRBJ1-2; D remains unclear. The sequencing sample was made of peripheral blood. DNA for the CDR3: TGTGCCAGCAGCCCAGGCGGGGTCTATGGCTACACCTTC. Its translation is CASSPGGVYGYTF.